This is a list of T cell receptor beta chains from one sample in a study of monozygotic twins with inflammatory bowel disease. From the 5' RACE reads, TCRdb lists one entry per CDR3 protein and no DNA. This table holds about 160,000 distinct CDR3 sequences. Sequenced sample: blood. The receptors here all came from a human donor with ulcerative colitis or Crohn's disease, or a healthy co-twin of an affected twin (not recorded which). The CDR3 runs from the conserved cysteine through the conserved F or W.

v_gene	j_gene	CDR3aa
TRBV20-1	TRBJ2-5	CSATRGKKETQYF
TRBV10-3	TRBJ2-2	CAISESHPYTVSNTGELFF
TRBV19	TRBJ1-1	CASSIGIRAVGTEAFF
TRBV7-6	TRBJ1-4	CASSQTLRAKEKLFF
TRBV12-3/TRBV12-4	TRBJ1-4	CASSLDGIGVTNEKLFF
TRBV29-1	TRBJ2-7	CSAARDYYEQYF
TRBV10-2	TRBJ2-7	CACSEYHEQYF
TRBV5-1	TRBJ2-7	CASSLNAGGISYEQYF
TRBV9	TRBJ2-2	CASSPSLALTGELFF
TRBV4-3	TRBJ2-7	CASSQDQGARYEQYF
TRBV7-2	TRBJ2-7	CASSKLGLAGGSEQYF
TRBV20-1	TRBJ2-7	CSAESGTVNYEQYF
TRBV28	TRBJ2-7	CASSFWQGTLEQYF
TRBV11-2	TRBJ1-6	CASSSPGEGGINSPLHF
TRBV12-3/TRBV12-4	TRBJ2-2	CASSSRLAGLGELFF
TRBV5-1	TRBJ1-1	CASKQDMNTEAFF
TRBV7-2	TRBJ2-5	CASSLAGETQYF
TRBV5-6	TRBJ1-5	CASSLGQSVRINQPQHF
TRBV5-1	TRBJ1-3	CASSPTVGRGPGHVTGNTIYF
TRBV5-6	TRBJ1-1	CASSWRVGGYTEAFF
TRBV5-1	TRBJ2-3	CASSFRQGGTDTQYF
TRBV4-3	TRBJ1-4	CASSQDLAGPKLFF
TRBV7-9	TRBJ1-2	CASSLEGNGYTF
TRBV11-3	TRBJ1-1	CASSPGRTETEAFF
TRBV30	TRBJ2-7	CAWSVRGAQQYF
TRBV29-1	TRBJ2-5	CSVGRAQETQYF
TRBV19	TRBJ2-7	CASSPSHRGRNEQYF
TRBV7-9	TRBJ2-7	CASSLDSYYEQYF
TRBV12-2	TRBJ1-5	CASRSRDFYSNQPQHF
TRBV5-4	TRBJ2-1	CASSLWVGDNEQFF
TRBV30	TRBJ1-1	CAWSVLADTEAFF
TRBV29-1	TRBJ2-1	CSVEGLGKGAYNEQFF
TRBV5-1	TRBJ2-2	CASSETVGTGELFF
TRBV12-3/TRBV12-4	TRBJ1-5	CASSFSSNQPQHF
TRBV20-1	TRBJ2-7	CSARKGAGNYEQYF
TRBV9	TRBJ2-7	CASSASGYSYEQYF
TRBV5-1	TRBJ1-1	CASSDNRRGDTEAFF
TRBV7-3	TRBJ2-1	CASRRGLAGGNEQFF
TRBV6-6	TRBJ1-4	CASTKGPGEKLFF